This is a list of T cell receptor beta chains from one sample in a study of shared clonotypes between healthy human individuals. TCRdb keeps only in-frame clones here, not all; method: immunoSEQ multiplex PCR. The sample holds roughly 1.4 million clones, approximately 98.5% seen once. Sequencing was done on a sample of naive CD4+ T cells sorted from blood. These receptors all stem from a man younger than 45 in good health. The CDR3 runs from the conserved cysteine through the conserved F or W. A D gene is named only where the DNA matches it firmly. Clone size is stated in some rows and not others, as once, few, many or a class when expanded.

d_gene,v_gene,abundance,j_gene,CDR3nt,CDR3aa
TRBD2,TRBV10-1,-,TRBJ2-7,TGCGCCAGCAGTCGGACTAGCGGGACGGGCGTCTACGAGCAGTACTTC,CASSRTSGTGVYEQYF
TRBD2,TRBV19,-,TRBJ2-7,TGTGCCAGTAGTATGCGGCGGGAGGGGCGCGAGCAGTACTTC,CASSMRREGREQYF
-,TRBV5-6,-,TRBJ2-3,TGTGCCAGCAGCCCCTCCCTAGACAGGTTTGATACGCAGTATTTT,CASSPSLDRFDTQYF
TRBD2,TRBV5-1,-,TRBJ2-7,TGCGCCAGCAGCTCAGGACTAGCGGACTCCTACGAGCAGTACTTC,CASSSGLADSYEQYF
-,TRBV28,-,TRBJ2-1,TGTGCCAGCAGGGGCACTCAGCCGAATGAGCAGTTCTTC,CASRGTQPNEQFF
TRBD2,TRBV29-1,once,TRBJ2-3,TGCAGCGTTGAGGGACTAGCGGGAGTTTATCTAGATACGCAGTATTTT,CSVEGLAGVYLDTQYF
TRBD1,TRBV10-3,-,TRBJ1-5,TGTGCCACCGATCCCACACAGGGGACAGGGGAGCCCCAGCATTTT,CATDPTQGTGEPQHF
TRBD2,TRBV6-6,-,TRBJ2-2,TGTGCCAGCAGTCGATTCAGCGGGATGAACACCGGGGAGCTGTTTTTT,CASSRFSGMNTGELFF
-,TRBV14,-,TRBJ2-1,TGTGCCAGCAGCCAATGGGGCATTCGTGAGCAGTTCTTC,CASSQWGIREQFF
TRBD2,TRBV7-9,-,TRBJ2-3,TGTGCCAGCAGCTTTGGGCTAGCGGGAGGCGTACCTAGCACAGATACGCAGTATTTT,CASSFGLAGGVPSTDTQYF
TRBD1,TRBV28,-,TRBJ2-3,TGTGCCAGCAGTTTATCGACAGGGGTGTGGGCGACCACTAGCACAGATACGCAGTATTTT,CASSLSTGVWATTSTDTQYF
-,TRBV18,once,TRBJ1-1,TGTGCCAGCTCACTTGGGGTTAGTACTGAAGCTTTCTTT,CASSLGVSTEAFF
TRBD2,TRBV9,-,TRBJ2-3,TGTGCCAGCAGCCGTCTAGCGGGAGGGGGCACAGATACGCAGTATTTT,CASSRLAGGGTDTQYF
-,TRBV5-1,-,TRBJ2-5,TGCGCCAGCAGCTTGGACAGCGGCCGCCAAGAGACCCAGTACTTC,CASSLDSGRQETQYF
TRBD1,TRBV11-3,-,TRBJ2-1,TGTGCCAGCAGCAGATCCGGGACAGGGGTGAACAATGAGCAGTTCTTC,CASSRSGTGVNNEQFF
TRBD1,TRBV5-1,-,TRBJ1-2,TGCGCCAGCAGCTTGGCTCAGGGGGCTGATGGCTACACCTTC,CASSLAQGADGYTF
-,TRBV5-4,-,TRBJ2-1,TGTGCCAGCAAAAGTCGGAGGGAGGGGGTAGGTGAGCAGTTCTTC,CASKSRREGVGEQFF
TRBD2,TRBV5-1,-,TRBJ2-1,TGCGCCAGCAGCTCCCGGGACTATAACAATGAGCAGTTCTTC,CASSSRDYNNEQFF
TRBD1,TRBV7-9,-,TRBJ1-2,TGTGCCAGCAGCTTATTTTTCGGGACAGGGCATGACTATGGCTACACCTTC,CASSLFFGTGHDYGYTF
TRBD1,TRBV28,-,TRBJ1-2,TGTGCCAGCAGTTTAACAGGGGCCTATGGCTACACCTTC,CASSLTGAYGYTF
-,TRBV5-6,-,TRBJ2-3,TGTGCCAGCAGCTTCTGGGGGTTTTGGGATACGCAGTATTTT,CASSFWGFWDTQYF
TRBD2,TRBV28,-,TRBJ2-7,TGTGCCAGCCAGGCGGGAGCCTACGAGCAGTACTTC,CASQAGAYEQYF
-,TRBV25-1,-,TRBJ2-2,TGTGCCAGCACCGCCGGTGGGGCAGGGAACACCGGGGAGCTGTTTTTT,CASTAGGAGNTGELFF
TRBD2,TRBV9,-,TRBJ2-6,TGTGCCAGCAGCGTAGGACTAGCGGGAGCACCTGGGGCCAACGTCCTGACTTTC,CASSVGLAGAPGANVLTF
-,TRBV27,-,TRBJ1-3,TGTGCCAGCCTCGTACAGCACTCTGGAAACACCATATATTTT,CASLVQHSGNTIYF
TRBD1,TRBV13,-,TRBJ2-5,TGTGCCAGCAGCTTCCGGGACAGGGGGCCCCACGCGACCCAGTACTTC,CASSFRDRGPHATQYF
TRBD1,TRBV19,-,TRBJ2-5,TGTGCCACCGCCGGGTCAGGGGGCGAAGAGACCCAGTACTTC,CATAGSGGEETQYF
TRBD2,TRBV27,-,TRBJ2-7,TGTGCCAGCACCCGAACCCCACTAGCGGGGGCCTCCTACGAGCAGTACTTC,CASTRTPLAGASYEQYF
-,TRBV19,-,TRBJ2-3,TGTGCCAGTAGTATAGTTTTTGCCGGAGTAGGTAATACGCAGTATTTT,CASSIVFAGVGNTQYF
-,TRBV5-1,-,TRBJ1-2,TGCGCCAGCAGCTTGGATTCAGGGGCTAACTATGGCTACACCTTC,CASSLDSGANYGYTF
-,TRBV15,-,TRBJ2-7,TGTGCCACCAGCAGAGATCGTGGGTACGAGCAGTACTTC,CATSRDRGYEQYF
TRBD1,TRBV5-1,-,TRBJ2-7,TGCGCCAGCAGTCCTGACAGGGGACCCTACGAGCAGTACTTC,CASSPDRGPYEQYF
-,TRBV10-3,-,TRBJ2-7,TGTGCCATCAGTCGGACTGACCCCTACGAGCAGTACTTC,CAISRTDPYEQYF
-,TRBV18,-,TRBJ2-7,TGTGCCAGCTCACCACCGGGGACGGCAGACCACTACTACGAGCAGTACTTC,CASSPPGTADHYYEQYF
-,TRBV28,-,TRBJ2-7,TGTGCCAGCAGTCCCCTTGCGACCGGAGGGCACGAGCAGTACTTC,CASSPLATGGHEQYF
TRBD1,TRBV14,-,TRBJ2-1,TGTGCCAGCAGCCAGGGGACAGGTGAGCAGTTCTTC,CASSQGTGEQFF
TRBD1,TRBV27,-,TRBJ1-4,TGTGCCAGCGCTGAACTCGACAGGGAAGAAAAACTGTTTTTT,CASAELDREEKLFF
-,TRBV5-6,-,TRBJ2-6,TGTGCCAGCAGCGCGACCGGGGCTTCGGGGGCCAACGTCCTGACTTTC,CASSATGASGANVLTF
TRBD1,TRBV9,once,TRBJ2-4,TGTGCCAGCAGCATTGGACAGGGCGTTAACATTCAGTACTTC,CASSIGQGVNIQYF
TRBD1,TRBV27,-,TRBJ1-2,TGTGCCAGCAGTACGCGGACAGGGGCAGGATATGGCTACACCTTC,CASSTRTGAGYGYTF
-,TRBV5-6,-,TRBJ2-5,TGTGCCAGCAGCTTGGGGACGGTAGAGACCCAGTACTTC,CASSLGTVETQYF
-,TRBV6-1,-,TRBJ1-1,TGTGCCAGCAGCGCGGATTCGAACACTGAAGCTTTCTTT,CASSADSNTEAFF
TRBD2,TRBV9,-,TRBJ2-1,TGTGCCAGCAGCGTAGACCCGCGGGGGACGGGATATTACAATGAGCAGTTCTTC,CASSVDPRGTGYYNEQFF
TRBD1,TRBV15,-,TRBJ2-7,TGTGCCACCAGCAGAGATCGGTCGACAGGGGTCTACGAGCAGTACTTC,CATSRDRSTGVYEQYF
-,TRBV6-1,-,TRBJ1-1,TGTGCCAGTCGTTCACCCTCGGAAAACACTGAAGCTTTCTTT,CASRSPSENTEAFF
TRBD1,TRBV9,-,TRBJ2-1,TGTGCCAGCAGCCCCAAACAGGGGGGCTTCGTGAATGAGCAGTTCTTC,CASSPKQGGFVNEQFF
TRBD2,TRBV13,-,TRBJ2-2,TGTGCCAGCAGCGCAAGACTAGCGGTCGCGAACACCGGGGAGCTGTTTTTT,CASSARLAVANTGELFF
-,TRBV5-4,few,TRBJ2-3,TGTGCCAGCAGCTTGGACGACAGCACAGATACGCAGTATTTT,CASSLDDSTDTQYF
-,TRBV2,-,TRBJ2-7,TGTGCCAGCTGTTTCGGGAACAGGAACGAGCAGTACTTC,CASCFGNRNEQYF
-,TRBV7-9,-,TRBJ1-3,TGTGCCAGCAGCTTAGCGCACAGAGGAAACACCATATATTTT,CASSLAHRGNTIYF
-,TRBV7-9,-,TRBJ1-1,TGTGCCAGCAGCCCAAGGGGGGCAGCCACTGAAGCTTTCTTT,CASSPRGAATEAFF
-,TRBV29-1,-,TRBJ2-1,TGCAGCGTTCTAGGTGGCCTCCTCGTCGATGAGCAGTTCTTC,CSVLGGLLVDEQFF
TRBD1,TRBV18,-,TRBJ2-7,TGTGCCAGCTCACAATCGATTGGGGGACAGGACGAGCAGTACTTC,CASSQSIGGQDEQYF
TRBD1,TRBV7-9,-,TRBJ1-1,TGTGCCAGCAGCTTACTTCCCAGGGGGACATTTGAAGCTTTCTTT,CASSLLPRGTFEAFF
-,TRBV5-8,-,TRBJ1-2,TGTGCCAGCAGCCAGGGAGTCCCTGGCTACACCTTC,CASSQGVPGYTF
TRBD1,TRBV5-1,-,TRBJ1-3,TGCGCCAGCAGCTCCCGACAGGGGGCGCGAGGAAACACCATATATTTT,CASSSRQGARGNTIYF